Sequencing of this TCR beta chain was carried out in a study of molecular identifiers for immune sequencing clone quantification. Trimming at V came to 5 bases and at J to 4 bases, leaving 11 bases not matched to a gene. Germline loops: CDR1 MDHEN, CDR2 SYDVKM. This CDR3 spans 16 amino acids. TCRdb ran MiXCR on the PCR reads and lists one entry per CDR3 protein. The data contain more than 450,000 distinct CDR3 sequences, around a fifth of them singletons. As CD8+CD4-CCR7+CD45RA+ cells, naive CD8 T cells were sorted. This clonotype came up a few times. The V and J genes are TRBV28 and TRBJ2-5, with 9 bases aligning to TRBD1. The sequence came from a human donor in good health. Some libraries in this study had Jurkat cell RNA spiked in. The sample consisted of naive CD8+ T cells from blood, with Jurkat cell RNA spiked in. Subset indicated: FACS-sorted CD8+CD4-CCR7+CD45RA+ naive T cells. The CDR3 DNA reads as TGTGCCAGCAGTAAAACCGGGACAGGGCGTCGAGAGACCCAGTACTTC. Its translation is CASSKTGTGRRETQYF.